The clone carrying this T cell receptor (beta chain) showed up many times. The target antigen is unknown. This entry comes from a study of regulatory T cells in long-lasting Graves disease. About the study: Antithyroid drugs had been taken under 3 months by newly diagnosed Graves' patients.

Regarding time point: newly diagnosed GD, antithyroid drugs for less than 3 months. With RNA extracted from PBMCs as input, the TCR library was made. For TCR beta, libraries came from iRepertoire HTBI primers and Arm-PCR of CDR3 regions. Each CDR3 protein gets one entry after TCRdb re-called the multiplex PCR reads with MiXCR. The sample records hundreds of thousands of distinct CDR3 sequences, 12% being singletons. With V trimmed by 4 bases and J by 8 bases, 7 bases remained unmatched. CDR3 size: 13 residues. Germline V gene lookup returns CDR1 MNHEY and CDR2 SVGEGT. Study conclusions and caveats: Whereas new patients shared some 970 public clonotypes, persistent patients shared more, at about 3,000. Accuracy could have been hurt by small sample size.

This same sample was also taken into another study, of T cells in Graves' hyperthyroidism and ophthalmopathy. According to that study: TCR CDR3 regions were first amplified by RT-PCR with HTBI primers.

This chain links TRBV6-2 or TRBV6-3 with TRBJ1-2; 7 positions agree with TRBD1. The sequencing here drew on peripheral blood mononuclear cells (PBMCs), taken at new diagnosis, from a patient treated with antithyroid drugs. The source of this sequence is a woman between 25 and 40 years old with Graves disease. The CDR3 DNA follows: TGTGCCAGCAGTTGGGGACAGTCCGGCGGCTACACCTTC. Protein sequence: CASSWGQSGGYTF.